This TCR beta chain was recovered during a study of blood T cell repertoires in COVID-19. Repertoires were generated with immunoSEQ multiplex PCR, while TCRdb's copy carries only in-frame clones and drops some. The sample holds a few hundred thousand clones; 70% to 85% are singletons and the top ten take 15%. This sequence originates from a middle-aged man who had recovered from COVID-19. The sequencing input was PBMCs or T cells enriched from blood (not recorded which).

CDR3 region: CATQDRGRNQPQHF. CDR3 in DNA: TGTGCCACCCAGGACAGGGGCCGCAATCAGCCCCAGCATTTT. The chain employs TRBV24-1 and TRBJ1-5; 9 nucleotides agree with TRBD1. The germline gives CDR1 KGHDR, CDR2 SFDVKD. V lost 9 bases and J lost 2; bases outside the gene matches: 4. The CDR3 is made up of 14 amino acids.